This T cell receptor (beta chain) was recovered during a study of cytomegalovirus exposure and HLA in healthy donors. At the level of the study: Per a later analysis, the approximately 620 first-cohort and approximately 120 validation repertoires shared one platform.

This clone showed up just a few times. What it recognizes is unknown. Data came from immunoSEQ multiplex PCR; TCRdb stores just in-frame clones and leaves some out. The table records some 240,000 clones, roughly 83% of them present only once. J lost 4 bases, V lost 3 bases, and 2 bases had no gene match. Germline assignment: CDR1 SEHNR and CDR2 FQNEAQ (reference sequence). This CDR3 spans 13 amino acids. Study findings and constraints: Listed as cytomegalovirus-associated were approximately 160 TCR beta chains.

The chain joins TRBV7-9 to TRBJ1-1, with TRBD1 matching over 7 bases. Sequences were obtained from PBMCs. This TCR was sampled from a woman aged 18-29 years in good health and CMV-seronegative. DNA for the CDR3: TGTGCCAGCAGCTTGACAGGGAGCACTGAAGCTTTCTTT. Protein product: CASSLTGSTEAFF.